This T cell receptor beta chain was profiled in a study of monozygotic twins with inflammatory bowel disease. The germline CDR1 and CDR2 sequences are SGHDT and YYEEEE. The CDR3 runs 14 residues. Turning to this clonotype: As yet, its antigen is unknown.

Without any T cell sorting, total RNA was isolated from whole blood. Points from the study as a whole: For IBD patients, clonotypes shared with others were fewer than for healthy twins, especially with disease activity.

Nested PCRs of 16 and 9 cycles, two in total, were run on TCRalpha and TCRbeta cDNA. TCRdb reprocessed the 5' RACE reads and reports one entry per CDR3 protein, with no DNA. The clone table shows approximately 400,000 distinct CDR3 sequences, with the ten largest holding 2% to 3%. The chain combines TRBV5-6 with TRBJ2-7. Sequenced input: blood. This clonotype was sampled from a human donor with ulcerative colitis or Crohn's disease, or a healthy co-twin of an affected twin (not recorded which). The CDR3 sequence: CASSLLGERYEQYF.